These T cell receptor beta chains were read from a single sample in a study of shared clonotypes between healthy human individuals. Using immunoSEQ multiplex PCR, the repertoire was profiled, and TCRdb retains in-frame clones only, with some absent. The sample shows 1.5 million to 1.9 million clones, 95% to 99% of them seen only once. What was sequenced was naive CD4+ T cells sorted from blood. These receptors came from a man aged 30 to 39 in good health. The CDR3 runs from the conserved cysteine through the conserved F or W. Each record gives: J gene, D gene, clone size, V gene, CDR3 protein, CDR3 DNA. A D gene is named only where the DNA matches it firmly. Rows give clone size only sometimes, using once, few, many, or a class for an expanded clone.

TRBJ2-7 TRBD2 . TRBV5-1 CASSSFVRLAGVSSSYEQYF TGCGCCAGCAGCTCCTTTGTTCGACTAGCGGGAGTTTCCAGCTCCTACGAGCAGTACTTC
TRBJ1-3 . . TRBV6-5 CASRGSGNTIYF TGTGCCAGCAGAGGCTCTGGAAACACCATATATTTT
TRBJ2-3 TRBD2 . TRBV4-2 CASSRGVAGGTDTQYF TGTGCCAGCAGCCGGGGGGTAGCGGGAGGCACAGATACGCAGTATTTT
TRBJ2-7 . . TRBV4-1 CASSETGNYEQYF TGCGCCAGCAGTGAAACAGGAAATTACGAGCAGTACTTC
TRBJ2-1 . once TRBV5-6 CASSLVRGSSYNEQFF TGTGCCAGCAGCTTGGTTCGGGGTAGCTCCTACAATGAGCAGTTCTTC
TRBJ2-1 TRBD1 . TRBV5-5 CASSLPGTVSYNEQFF TGTGCCAGCAGCTTGCCAGGGACAGTCTCCTACAATGAGCAGTTCTTC
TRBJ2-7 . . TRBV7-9 CASSAYYEQYF TGTGCCAGCAGCGCATACTACGAGCAGTACTTC
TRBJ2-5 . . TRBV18 CASSPSGKETQYF TGTGCCAGCTCACCGTCAGGAAAAGAGACCCAGTACTTC
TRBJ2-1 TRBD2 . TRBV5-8 CASTRLAGGYNEQFF TGTGCCAGCACGCGACTAGCGGGAGGGTACAATGAGCAGTTCTTC
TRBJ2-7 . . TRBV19 CASSIATTVGSGSSSYEQYF TGTGCCAGTAGTATCGCGACTACAGTGGGTTCAGGGTCCTCCTCCTACGAGCAGTACTTC
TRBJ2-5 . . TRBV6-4 CASSPTGQGETQYF TGTGCCAGCAGTCCTACAGGCCAGGGGGAGACCCAGTACTTC
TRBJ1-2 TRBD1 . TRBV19 CASSWGSTGLRTGYTF TGTGCCAGTAGTTGGGGTTCGACAGGGCTCCGCACTGGCTACACCTTC
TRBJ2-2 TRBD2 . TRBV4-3 CASSPGASGSGELFF TGCGCCAGCAGCCCTGGCGCTAGCGGGTCCGGGGAGCTGTTTTTT
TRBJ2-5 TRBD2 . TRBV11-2 CASSWGLAGERETQYF TGTGCCAGCAGCTGGGGACTAGCGGGAGAACGAGAGACCCAGTACTTC
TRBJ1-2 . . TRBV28 CASSKGRGGGYTF TGTGCCAGCAGTAAGGGCAGGGGTGGTGGCTACACCTTC
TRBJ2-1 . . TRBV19 CASSIARGGGHNEQFF TGTGCCAGTAGTATAGCGAGGGGTGGCGGGCACAATGAGCAGTTCTTC
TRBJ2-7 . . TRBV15 CATSRDSVLGVREQYF TGTGCCACCAGCAGAGATAGCGTTCTAGGGGTGAGGGAGCAGTACTTC
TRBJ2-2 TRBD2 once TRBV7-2 CASSLVPRGSDTGELFF TGTGCCAGCAGCTTAGTGCCACGCGGGAGTGACACCGGGGAGCTGTTTTTT
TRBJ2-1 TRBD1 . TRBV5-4 CASKMGTGLDNEQFF TGTGCCAGCAAGATGGGGACAGGGTTAGACAATGAGCAGTTCTTC
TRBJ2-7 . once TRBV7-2 CASSNNRVSYEQYF TGTGCCAGCAGCAATAACAGGGTCTCCTACGAGCAGTACTTC
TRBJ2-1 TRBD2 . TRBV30 CALTSGTLLDEQFF TGTGCCTTAACTAGCGGGACACTCTTGGATGAGCAGTTCTTC
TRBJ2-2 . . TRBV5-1 CASSLGEGELFF TGCGCCAGCAGCCTAGGAGAGGGGGAGCTGTTTTTT
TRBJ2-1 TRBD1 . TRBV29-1 CSVGSLPGGNEQFF TGCAGCGTTGGGAGTCTTCCAGGGGGCAATGAGCAGTTCTTC
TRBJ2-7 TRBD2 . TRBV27 CASSRLAGSYEQYF TGTGCCAGCAGTCGGCTAGCGGGCTCCTACGAGCAGTACTTC
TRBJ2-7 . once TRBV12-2 CASRFLGWCSYEQYF TGTGCAAGTCGCTTCTTAGGCTGGTGCTCCTACGAGCAGTACTTC
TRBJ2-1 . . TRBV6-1 CASLWGATYNEQFF TGTGCCAGCTTGTGGGGCGCAACTTACAATGAGCAGTTCTTC
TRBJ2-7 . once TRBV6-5 CASSYSRGDPYEQYF TGTGCCAGCAGTTACTCCAGGGGGGATCCCTACGAGCAGTACTTC
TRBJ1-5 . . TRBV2 CASSETWAASLGNQPQHF TGTGCCAGCAGTGAAACTTGGGCAGCTAGTTTGGGCAATCAGCCCCAGCATTTT
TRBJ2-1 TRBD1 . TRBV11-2 CASSFSTGGYNEQFF TGTGCCAGCAGCTTTTCGACAGGGGGTTACAATGAGCAGTTCTTC
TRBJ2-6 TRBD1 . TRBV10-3 CAISEPGTEVSGANVLTF TGTGCCATCAGTGAGCCAGGGACAGAAGTCTCTGGGGCCAACGTCCTGACTTTC
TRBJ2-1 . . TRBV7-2 CASSSINAYNEQFF TGTGCCAGCAGCTCGATCAATGCGTACAATGAGCAGTTCTTC
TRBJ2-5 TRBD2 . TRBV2 CASSEETILDGLAIQETQYF TGTGCCAGCAGTGAAGAGACAATCCTCGATGGACTAGCGATACAAGAGACCCAGTACTTC
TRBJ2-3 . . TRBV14 CASSLLDTQYF TGTGCCAGCAGCCTTTTAGATACGCAGTATTTT